The 17 T cell receptor beta chains below come from one sample, sequenced in a study of CD8+ T cells in alopecia areata. cDNA prepared by RNA extraction and subsequent reverse transcription served as the template for sequencing. TCRdb's table, derived via immunoSEQ multiplex PCR, lists solely in-frame clones and lacks some. The top ten hold under 20% of the sample, which has some 170,000 clones, roughly 58% seen once. As to treatment: oral pan-JAK inhibitor, 5-10 mg twice daily. Here the sequenced sample was CD4+ T cells sorted from blood, taken at roughly week 55, from a patient treated with tofacitinib. These receptors were collected from a human donor with alopecia areata.

The chain joins TRBV5-6 to TRBJ1-3; D is uncertain. Looked up from germline, CDR1 is SGHDT and CDR2 is YYEEEE. V lost 2 bases to trimming and J lost 2 bases, with 5 bases between them. The CDR3 extends over 13 amino acids. This CDR3 is CASSFAPGNTIYF. The CDR3 DNA reads TGTGCCAGCAGCTTCGCGCCTGGAAACACCATATATTTT.

This clone was seen only a few times. The V call is TRBV29-1, the J call TRBJ2-2, with 7 bases aligning to TRBD1. Germline loops: CDR1 SQVTM, CDR2 ANQGSEA. The CDR3 has 15 residues. V shed 5 bases, J shed 7 bases, and the junction held 13 bases outside the gene matches. CDR3 DNA: TGCAGCGTTCTGACAGGGTCAATCCGGAACGGGGAGCTGTTTTTT. Translation gives CSVLTGSIRNGELFF.

The chain recombines TRBV5-1 with TRBJ1-2, with 7 bases matching TRBD1. Germline CDR1 reads SGHRS; CDR2 reads YFSETQ. This CDR3 comprises 13 residues. The junction had 2 bases not matched to a gene; V was cut back by 4 bases and J by 2 bases. This CDR3 is CASSMDRNYGYTF. CDR3 in DNA: TGCGCCAGCAGCATGGACAGGAACTATGGCTACACCTTC.

This clone showed up just a few times. The chain recombines TRBV7-9 with TRBJ2-7; D not resolved. The CDR3 has 14 residues. Germline loops: CDR1 SEHNR, CDR2 FQNEAQ (reference sequence). With 5 bases removed from V and 3 bases from J, the gap between germline ends came to 14 bases. The CDR3 is CASSQAGPIYEQYF. CDR3 DNA sequence: TGTGCCAGCAGCCAGGCCGGACCTATCTACGAGCAGTACTTC.

The chain couples TRBV7-2 to TRBJ1-6; the match to TRBD1 covers 9 bases. The CDR3 sequence is 15 residues long. From germline, CDR1 is SGHTA and CDR2 FQGNSA. V dropped 5 bases and J dropped 10; count of bases not matched to a gene: 9. CDR3 in DNA: TGTGCCAGCAGCATCCAACAGGGGGCGAGATCACCCCTCCACTTT. Encoded protein: CASSIQQGARSPLHF.

The gene calls are TRBV15 and TRBJ2-5, with a tentative D call TRBD1 (5 bases). The CDR3 is made up of 15 amino acids. Germline loops: CDR1 LNHNV, CDR2 YYDKDF (reference sequence). V gave up 1 base and J gave up 0 bases, with 9 bases separating them. The chain's CDR3 is CATSRGVRDQETQYF. DNA of the CDR3: TGTGCCACCAGCAGAGGAGTCAGGGACCAAGAGACCCAGTACTTC.

The chain has TRBV30 and TRBJ1-5; no clear D. This CDR3 has 13 amino acids. Germline CDR1 reads GTSNPN; CDR2 reads SVGIG (reference sequence). With 0 bases removed from V and 3 bases from J, the gap between germline ends came to 6 bases. CDR3 in DNA: TGTGCCTGGAGTGTGGCGGACAATCAGCCCCAGCATTTT. Translation: CAWSVADNQPQHF.

The V and J genes are TRBV29-1 and TRBJ1-1; the D gene is possibly TRBD1 (5 bases). Trimming stripped 3 bases from V and 3 bases from J, with 11 bases between. The germline V gene encodes CDR1 SQVTM and CDR2 ANQGSEA. The CDR3 runs to 13 residues. The DNA for the CDR3 is TGCAGCGTTGATTCAGGGCTGGACACTGAAGCTTTCTTT. The encoded protein is CSVDSGLDTEAFF.

The chain has TRBV15 and TRBJ2-7; TRBD1 aligns across 10 bases. The germline V gene encodes CDR1 LNHNV and CDR2 YYDKDF (reference sequence). The CDR3 has 16 residues. V shed 0 bases and J 4 bases; nucleotides not matched to a gene: 6. The CDR3 region has the DNA TGTGCCACCAGCAGAGAGGGGGGACAGGGGATGTACGAGCAGTACTTC. The encoded protein is CATSREGGQGMYEQYF.

The chain recombines TRBV5-5 with TRBJ1-1; no clear D gene. Germline V lookup: CDR1 SGHKS, CDR2 YYEKEE (reference sequence). Trimming stripped 0 bases from V and 9 bases from J, with 12 bases between. The CDR3 totals 13 residues. The chain's CDR3 is CASSLEAARQAFF. In DNA, the CDR3 is TGTGCCAGCAGCTTGGAGGCAGCGCGTCAAGCTTTCTTT.

The sample holds a few counts of this clone. The identical CDR3 is also encoded by other nucleotide sequences in the sample. CDR3 amino acids: CSVVRPLTDTQYF. The CDR3 DNA is TGCAGCGTTGTCAGGCCTCTGACAGATACGCAGTATTTT. V gene TRBV29-1 combines with J gene TRBJ2-3, with D unresolved. V dropped 4 bases and J dropped 3 bases, with 11 bases sitting between them. The germline V gene has CDR1 SQVTM and CDR2 ANQGSEA. The CDR3 loop spans 13 amino acids.

The chain is built from TRBV5-6 and TRBJ1-4, with a possible D match to TRBD1 (5 bases). The germline V and J ends were trimmed by 2 bases and 8 bases, with 22 bases remaining between them. This CDR3 is 17 amino acids long. CDR1 is SGHDT and CDR2 is YYEEEE in the germline V gene. The CDR3 here is CASSLNRQRGLNEKLFF. CDR3 nucleotides: TGTGCCAGCAGCTTAAATCGACAGAGAGGTCTGAACGAAAAACTGTTTTTT. The complete variable domain, with remaining parts taken from reference TRBV5-6 and TRBJ1-4, reads DAGVTQSPTHLIKTRGQQVTLRCSPKSGHDTVSWYQQALGQGPQFIFQYYEEEERQRGNFPDRFSGHQFPNYSSELNVNALLLGDSALYLCASSLNRQRGLNEKLFFGSGTQLSVL.

This clone was observed a few times. J is TRBJ2-7 and V is TRBV7-9, with D hard to call. The length of the CDR3 is 14 residues. CDR1 is SEHNR, CDR2 FQNEAQ, per germline (reference sequence). The ends were cut back, 1 base at V and 0 bases at J, with 7 bases in the middle. The CDR3 spells CASSLGWSSYEQYF. CDR3 DNA sequence: TGTGCCAGCAGCTTAGGGTGGAGCTCCTACGAGCAGTACTTC. The whole variable domain, filled in from reference TRBV7-9 and TRBJ2-7, reads DTGVSQNPRHKITKRGQNVTFRCDPISEHNRLYWYRQTLGQGPEFLTYFQNEAQLEKSRLLSDRFSAERPKGSFSTLEIQRTEQGDSAMYLCASSLGWSSYEQYFGPGTRLTVT.

The V gene is TRBV5-1, the J gene TRBJ2-6; D gene uncertain. In germline, CDR1 is SGHRS, CDR2 YFSETQ. V was clipped by 2 bases and J by 4 bases, with 13 bases between them. The CDR3 covers 16 residues. The chain's CDR3 is CASSFLSQLGANVLTF. The CDR3 DNA follows: TGCGCCAGCAGCTTTTTATCCCAGCTGGGGGCCAACGTCCTGACTTTC.

The chain carries TRBV28 and TRBJ1-2; D is unresolved. Between the trimmed V and J ends, which lost 7 bases and 1 base, there was a span of 10 bases. The CDR3 runs to 13 residues. CDR1 is MDHEN, CDR2 SYDVKM, per germline. The CDR3 DNA reads TGTGCCAGCACTAACAGCCTTAACTATGGCTACACCTTC. This translates into CASTNSLNYGYTF.

The table lists this clone with a few counts. The rearrangement joins TRBV2 to TRBJ2-3, with a weak D call TRBD2 (6 bases). The length of the CDR3 is 15 residues. CDR1 SNHLY and CDR2 FYNNEI come from the germline V gene. V was shortened by 0 bases and J by 0 bases, with 7 bases between the two germline ends. This CDR3 is CASSEARGSTDTQYF. The CDR3 DNA reads TGTGCCAGCAGTGAAGCGCGGGGTAGCACAGATACGCAGTATTTT.

The chain has TRBV7-9 and TRBJ2-5, with 7 bases fitting TRBD1. J gave up 0 bases and V 1 base, and 2 bases lay outside the gene matches. The germline V gene encodes CDR1 SEHNR and CDR2 FQNEAQ (reference sequence). This CDR3 has 15 residues. CDR3 sequence (DNA): TGTGCCAGCAGCTTAGGACAGGGTAACCAAGAGACCCAGTACTTC. This translates into CASSLGQGNQETQYF.